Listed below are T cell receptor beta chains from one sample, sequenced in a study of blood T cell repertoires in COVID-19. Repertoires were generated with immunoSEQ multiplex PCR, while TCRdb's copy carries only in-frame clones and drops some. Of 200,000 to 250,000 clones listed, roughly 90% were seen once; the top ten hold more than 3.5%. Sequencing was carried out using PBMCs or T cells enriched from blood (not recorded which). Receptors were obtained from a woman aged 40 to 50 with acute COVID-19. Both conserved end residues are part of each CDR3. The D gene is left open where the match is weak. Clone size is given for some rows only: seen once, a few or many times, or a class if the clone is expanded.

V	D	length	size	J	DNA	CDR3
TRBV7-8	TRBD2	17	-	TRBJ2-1	TGTGCCAGCAGCCCCCGGGCTAGCGGGGGCCCCTACAATGAGCAGTTCTTC	CASSPRASGGPYNEQFF
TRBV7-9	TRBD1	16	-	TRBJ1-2	TGTGCCAGCAGCCGGGACAGTTTCAATCTCGACTATGGCTACACCTTC	CASSRDSFNLDYGYTF
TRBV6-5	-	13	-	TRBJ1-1	TGTGCCAGCAGTTATTCCGGGGGGTTGGGAGCTTTCTTT	CASSYSGGLGAFF
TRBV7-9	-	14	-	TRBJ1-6	TGTGCCAGCAGCTTAGGGGCGTATAATTCACCCCTCCACTTT	CASSLGAYNSPLHF
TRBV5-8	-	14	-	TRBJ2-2	TGTGCCAGCAGCCGGGGATGGTCCACCGGGGAGCTGTTTTTT	CASSRGWSTGELFF
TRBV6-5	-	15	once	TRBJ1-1	TGTGCCAGCCTCCTCGTTACAGGGATGCGGACTGAAGCTTTCTTT	CASLLVTGMRTEAFF
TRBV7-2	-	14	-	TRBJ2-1	TGTGCCAGCAGTTCACAGGGAATTGAGAATGAGCAGTTCTTC	CASSSQGIENEQFF
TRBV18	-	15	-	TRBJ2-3	TGTGCCAGCTCGCTCTCCGCAGGGCTCACAGATACGCAGTATTTT	CASSLSAGLTDTQYF
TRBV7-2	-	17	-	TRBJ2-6	TGTGCCAGCAGCTTAGCGACGCAGGGTACCGGGGCCAACGTCCTGACTTTC	CASSLATQGTGANVLTF
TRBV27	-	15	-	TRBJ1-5	TGTGCCAGCAGTTTGGTCCGGGACAAAAATCAGCCCCAGCATTTT	CASSLVRDKNQPQHF
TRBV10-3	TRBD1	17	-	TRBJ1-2	TGTGCCATCAGTGAGTCGACCGGGACAGCCGCTAACTATGGCTACACCTTC	CAISESTGTAANYGYTF
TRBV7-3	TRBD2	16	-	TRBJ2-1	TGTGCCAGCAGCTTAATTGGCGGGGGGCTCTACAATGAGCAGTTCTTC	CASSLIGGGLYNEQFF
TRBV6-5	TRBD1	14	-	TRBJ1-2	TGTGCCAGTGACTCCGGGACAGCGCCGGGTGGCTACACCTTC	CASDSGTAPGGYTF
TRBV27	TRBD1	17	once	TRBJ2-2	TGTGCCAGCAGTCCCCCCCCCGGGACAGGGGACACCGGGGAGCTGTTTTTT	CASSPPPGTGDTGELFF
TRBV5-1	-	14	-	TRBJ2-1	TGCGCCAGCAGCTTGGGCAGGGGTTACAATGAGCAGTTCTTC	CASSLGRGYNEQFF
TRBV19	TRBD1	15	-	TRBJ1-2	TGTGCCAGTAGTACAAAACAGGGGTCTTTCTATGGCTACACCTTC	CASSTKQGSFYGYTF
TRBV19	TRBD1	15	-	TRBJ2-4	TGTGCCAGTAGCCGGGACAGGGGGCAGGGAAACATTCAGTACTTC	CASSRDRGQGNIQYF
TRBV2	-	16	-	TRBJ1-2	TGTGCCAGCAGTGAAGCGCTTCGAGGACGGGGTTATGGCTACACCTTC	CASSEALRGRGYGYTF
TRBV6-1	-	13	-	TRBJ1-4	TGTGCCAGCAGTGACAGGGTTTTTGAAAAACTGTTTTTT	CASSDRVFEKLFF
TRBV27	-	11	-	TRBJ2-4	TGTGCCAGCAGACACAGAAACATTCAGTACTTC	CASRHRNIQYF
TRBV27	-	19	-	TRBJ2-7	TGTGCCAGCAGCCCCACCCGGGCGGCAGTTCAAAGGGGAACCTACGAGCAGTACTTC	CASSPTRAAVQRGTYEQYF
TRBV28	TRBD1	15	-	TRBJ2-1	TGTGCCAGCAGTACCGGGACAGGGGTCCACAATGAGCAGTTCTTC	CASSTGTGVHNEQFF
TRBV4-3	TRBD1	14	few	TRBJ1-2	TGCGCCAGCAGCCAAGGGACAGGGAACGGGGGCTACACCTTC	CASSQGTGNGGYTF
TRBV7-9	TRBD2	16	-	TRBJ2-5	TGTGCCAGCAGCTTAAAGGCGGGACTAGATGGAGAGACCCAGTACTTC	CASSLKAGLDGETQYF
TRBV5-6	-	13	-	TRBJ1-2	TGTGCCAGCAGCTTGGCAGGGCCCTCTGGCTACACCTTC	CASSLAGPSGYTF
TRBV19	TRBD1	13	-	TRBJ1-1	TGTGCCAGTAGTCTAGACAGGGACACTGAAGCTTTCTTT	CASSLDRDTEAFF
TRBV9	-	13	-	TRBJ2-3	TGTGCCAGCAGCCCACCGACGACCAGGACGCAGTATTTT	CASSPPTTRTQYF
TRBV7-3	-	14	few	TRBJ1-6	TGTGCCAGCAGCACCGGACTATTAAATTCACCCCTCCACTTT	CASSTGLLNSPLHF
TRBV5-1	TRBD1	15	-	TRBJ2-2	TGCGGATCGAACCTCCGACAGGGCTCGGCCGGGGAGCTGTTTTTT	CGSNLRQGSAGELFF
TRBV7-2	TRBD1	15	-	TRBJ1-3	TGTGCCAGCAGCTTTAGGACAGGGACTGGAAACACCATATATTTT	CASSFRTGTGNTIYF
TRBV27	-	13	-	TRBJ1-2	TGTGCCAGCAGTTTACTGGGGGCGGATGGCTACACCTTC	CASSLLGADGYTF
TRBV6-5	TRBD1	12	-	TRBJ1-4	TGTGCCAGCAGGACAGGGTTTGAAAAACTGTTTTTT	CASRTGFEKLFF
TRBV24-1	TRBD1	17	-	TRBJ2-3	TGTGCCACCAGTGCCGGGTCAGGGACAGGGGCCACAGATACGCAGTATTTT	CATSAGSGTGATDTQYF
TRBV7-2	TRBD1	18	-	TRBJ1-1	TGTGCCAGCAGCTTAGCGCTAAGGGACAGGGGGAATGGCACTGAAGCTTTCTTT	CASSLALRDRGNGTEAFF
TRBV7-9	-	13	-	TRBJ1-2	TGTGCCAGCAGCTTAAGCTCTGACTATGGCTACACCTTC	CASSLSSDYGYTF
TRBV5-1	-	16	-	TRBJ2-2	TGCGCCAGCCGAGGGGCGGGGCTACAGAACACCGGGGAGCTGTTTTTT	CASRGAGLQNTGELFF
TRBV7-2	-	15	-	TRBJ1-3	TGTGCCAGCAGCTTTCAAGGGGGTTCTGGAAACACCATATATTTT	CASSFQGGSGNTIYF